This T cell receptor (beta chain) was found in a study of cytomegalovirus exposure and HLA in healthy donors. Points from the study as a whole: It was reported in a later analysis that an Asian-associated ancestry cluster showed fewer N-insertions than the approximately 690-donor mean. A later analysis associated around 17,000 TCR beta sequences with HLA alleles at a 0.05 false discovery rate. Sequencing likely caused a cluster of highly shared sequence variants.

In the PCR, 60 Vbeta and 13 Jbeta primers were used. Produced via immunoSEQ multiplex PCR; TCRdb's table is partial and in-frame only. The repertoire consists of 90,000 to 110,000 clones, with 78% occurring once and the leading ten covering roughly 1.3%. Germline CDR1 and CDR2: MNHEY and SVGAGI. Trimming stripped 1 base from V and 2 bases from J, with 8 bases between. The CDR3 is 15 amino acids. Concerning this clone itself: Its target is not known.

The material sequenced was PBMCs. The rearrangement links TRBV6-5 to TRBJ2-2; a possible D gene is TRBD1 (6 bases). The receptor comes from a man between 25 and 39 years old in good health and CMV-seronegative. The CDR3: CASSYWGPNTGELFF. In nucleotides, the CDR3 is TGTGCCAGCAGTTACTGGGGGCCAAACACCGGGGAGCTGTTTTTT.